Shown below are 26 T cell receptor beta chains from a single sample sequenced in a study of blood T cell repertoires in COVID-19. Some clones are missing from TCRdb's copy, which holds only in-frame ones; the method was immunoSEQ multiplex PCR. The sample lists about 190,000 clones; 60% to 80% were seen once. Sequencing was done on a sample of PBMCs or T cells enriched from blood (not recorded which). These receptors all stem from a woman aged 50 to 60 who had recovered from COVID-19.

The V call is TRBV5-4, the J call TRBJ1-2; 9 bases line up with TRBD1. Trimming at V came to 4 bases and at J to 8 bases, leaving 9 bases not matched to a gene. CDR1 and CDR2 from the germline V gene are SGHNT and YYREEE (reference sequence). CDR3 length: 14 amino acids. CDR3 DNA sequence: TGTGCCAGCAGCCTACAGGACAGGGGTGGCGGCTACACCTTC. Its protein product is CASSLQDRGGGYTF.

V gene TRBV15 combines with J gene TRBJ1-4, with D hard to call. The V end lost 1 base, the J end lost 4 bases, and 7 bases lay between the germline ends. In germline, CDR1 is LNHNV, CDR2 YYDKDF (reference sequence). The CDR3 is made up of 14 amino acids. The CDR3 is CATSRVQFNEKLFF. In DNA, the CDR3 is TGTGCCACCAGCAGAGTCCAGTTTAATGAAAAACTGTTTTTT.

V usage is TRBV14 and J usage is TRBJ2-1, with a tentative D call TRBD2 (6 bases). Germline V lookup: CDR1 SGHDN, CDR2 FVKESK. The V end was cut by 5 bases, the J end by 1 base, with 15 bases between. The CDR3 has 16 amino acids. The CDR3 loop reads CASSNRRERSYNEQFF. CDR3 nucleotide sequence: TGTGCCAGCAGCAACCGGCGGGAACGGTCCTACAATGAGCAGTTCTTC.

V is TRBV5-1 and J is TRBJ1-2, with 7 bases that match TRBD1. Germline V gene lookup returns CDR1 SGHRS and CDR2 YFSETQ. V trimming: 0 bases; J trimming: 2 bases; junction bases outside the gene matches: 7. The CDR3 loop spans 16 amino acids. This CDR3 reads CASSLASQGVNYGYTF. In DNA form, the CDR3 reads TGCGCCAGCAGCTTGGCGTCCCAGGGGGTAAACTATGGCTACACCTTC.

The chain carries TRBV7-8 and TRBJ1-5; D may be TRBD1 (6 bases). V was pared by 4 bases and J by 0 bases, with 13 bases between. In germline, CDR1 is SGHVS, CDR2 FQNEAQ. The CDR3 runs to 16 residues. The CDR3 nucleotides are TGTGCCAGCAGCTCCAGTCAGGGGTATAGCAATCAGCCCCAGCATTTT. Protein: CASSSSQGYSNQPQHF.

This chain links TRBV7-3 with TRBJ2-1, with TRBD1 matching 8 bases. V gave up 5 bases and J gave up 6 bases; unmatched junction bases: 9. The CDR3 extends over 15 amino acids. Per the germline V gene, CDR1 is SGHTA and CDR2 is FQGTGA. This chain's CDR3 is CASSKDRAISNEQFF. The CDR3 DNA sequence: TGTGCCAGCAGCAAGGACAGGGCGATTAGCAATGAGCAGTTCTTC.

V and J are TRBV18 and TRBJ1-1; D gene unclear. CDR1 is KGHSH and CDR2 is LQKENI in the germline V gene. V shed 0 bases and J shed 5 bases, with 7 bases lying between them. CDR3 length: 13 amino acids. The CDR3 is CASSPPTRTEAFF. CDR3 DNA sequence: TGTGCCAGCTCACCACCGACGAGGACTGAAGCTTTCTTT.

This chain uses TRBV7-9 with TRBJ2-6, with D perhaps matching TRBD1 (6 bases). From germline, CDR1 is SEHNR and CDR2 FQNEAQ (reference sequence). Trimming removed 1 base from V and 9 bases from J, with 7 bases in between. The CDR3 is 13 residues long. CDR3 sequence reads: CASSLGGLNVLTF. The CDR3 DNA follows: TGTGCCAGCAGCTTAGGGGGGCTCAACGTCCTGACTTTC.

The chain employs TRBV9 and TRBJ2-3; TRBD1 might be the D (6 bases). The germline CDR1 and CDR2 sequences are SGDLS and YYNGEE. V gave up 0 bases and J gave up 1 base, with 12 bases separating them. This CDR3 spans 16 amino acids. CDR3 nucleotide sequence: TGTGCCAGCAGCGTAGAGAGGGCAGGGGGCACAGATACGCAGTATTTT. This encodes CASSVERAGGTDTQYF.

The genes are TRBV5-4 and TRBJ2-5, with 8 bases identical to TRBD2. V lost 10 bases, J lost 1 base, and 12 bases stayed unmatched. The CDR3 sequence is 15 residues long. Germline CDR1 and CDR2: SGHNT and YYREEE (reference sequence). The CDR3 coding sequence is TGTGCCCTTAAACGGGGGGGTGTGTCCCAAGAGACCCAGTACTTC. Translating gives CALKRGGVSQETQYF.

The genes are TRBV3-1 (or the pseudogene TRBV3-2) and TRBJ2-2, with 12 bases identical to TRBD1. Germline values: CDR1 LGHDT, CDR2 YNNKEL (reference sequence). V dropped 5 bases and J dropped 7; count of bases not matched to a gene: 14. The CDR3 spans 18 residues. The DNA of the CDR3 is TGTGCCAGCAGCTATACAGCCGGGACAGGGGGCTTTCACGGGGAGCTGTTTTTT. This codes for CASSYTAGTGGFHGELFF.

The genes are TRBV6-5 and TRBJ2-7; D is uncertain. V was cut by 5 bases and J by 4 bases, with 15 bases left in between. Per the germline V gene, CDR1 is MNHEY and CDR2 is SVGAGI. This CDR3 has 14 residues. CDR3 in DNA: TGTGCCAGCAGTCTTGACTGGAGCACTTACGAGCAGTACTTC. Its protein is CASSLDWSTYEQYF.

The rearrangement uses TRBV13 and TRBJ2-3; TRBD1 agrees at 7 bases. V was pared by 7 bases and J by 1 base, with 2 bases of the junction left unmatched. Germline CDR1 reads PRHDT; CDR2 reads FYEKMQ (reference sequence). The CDR3 has 13 amino acids. The chain's CDR3 is CASTGGRTDTQYF. The CDR3 region has the DNA TGTGCCAGCACAGGGGGTCGCACAGATACGCAGTATTTT.

V is TRBV5-1 and J is TRBJ1-4; TRBD1 might be the D (6 bases). Trimming removed 4 bases from V and 8 bases from J, with 21 bases in between. Per germline, CDR1 SGHRS and CDR2 YFSETQ. CDR3 length: 16 amino acids. The CDR3 nucleotides read TGCGCCAGCAGCGAGGGCAGGGGAAGTTTGGAAGAAAAACTGTTTTTT. Amino acids: CASSEGRGSLEEKLFF.

This chain uses TRBV2 with TRBJ2-3; TRBD1 matches 7 bases. In germline, CDR1 is SNHLY, CDR2 FYNNEI. Trimming at V came to 3 bases and at J to 1 base, leaving 4 bases not matched to a gene. CDR3 length equals 15 residues. The CDR3 loop is CASSEGQTRTDTQYF. The CDR3 region has the DNA TGTGCCAGCAGTGAGGGACAGACACGCACAGATACGCAGTATTTT.

This clone has only one observation. The rearrangement links TRBV3-1 (or the pseudogene TRBV3-2) to TRBJ2-3; 11 nucleotides agree with TRBD2. Germline CDR1 and CDR2: LGHDT and YNNKEL (reference sequence). The CDR3 is made up of 20 amino acids. The trim removed 3 bases at V and 1 base at J, leaving 15 bases unmatched. CDR3 in DNA: TGTGCCAGCAGCCACTTAGCGGGAGGGCCGTCGGTGGCTCGCACAGATACGCAGTATTTT. Amino acids: CASSHLAGGPSVARTDTQYF.

The rearrangement links TRBV27 to TRBJ2-3, with 11 nucleotides matching TRBD2. The V gene's germline CDR1 is MNHEY and CDR2 SMNVEV (reference sequence). The CDR3 runs 17 residues. The trim removed 5 bases at V and 0 bases at J, leaving 7 bases unmatched. In nucleotides, the CDR3 is TGTGCCAGCAGTCCTCGGACTAGCGGGTCTAGCACAGATACGCAGTATTTT. Translated: CASSPRTSGSSTDTQYF.

The rearrangement joins TRBV7-2 to TRBJ2-7, with 12 bases fitting TRBD2. The trim removed 3 bases at V and 4 bases at J, leaving 4 bases unmatched. Germline V gives CDR1 SGHTA, CDR2 FQGNSA. The CDR3 covers 15 residues. The CDR3 sequence: CASSFMTSGSYEQYF. The CDR3 DNA follows: TGTGCCAGCAGCTTTATGACTAGCGGGAGTTACGAGCAGTACTTC.

V is TRBV7-2 and J is TRBJ1-5; TRBD1 agrees at 7 bases. The CDR3 has 16 amino acids. Trimming removed 4 bases from V and 7 bases from J; junction bases left unmatched: 13. Germline loops: CDR1 SGHTA, CDR2 FQGNSA. The CDR3 DNA reads as TGTGCCAGCAGCTCAGGGGACAGCCCGTGGGGGCAGCCCCAGCATTTT. Amino acid sequence: CASSSGDSPWGQPQHF.

This clone turned up a few times. This sequence joins TRBV7-8 and TRBJ1-3; D gene unclear. Trimming removed 2 bases at V and 0 bases at J, with 5 bases between. This CDR3 comprises 14 residues. Germline loops: CDR1 SGHVS, CDR2 FQNEAQ. CDR3 nucleotides: TGTGCCAGCAGCTTACCCAGCTCTGGAAACACCATATATTTT. Translated, it gives CASSLPSSGNTIYF.

The chain recombines TRBV11-1 with TRBJ2-1, with 10 bases that match TRBD2. CDR1 and CDR2 from the germline V gene are SGHAT and FQDESV (reference sequence). Unmatched junction bases numbered 8, after V lost 3 bases and J lost 6 bases. CDR3 length: 16 amino acids. The DNA for the CDR3 is TGTGCCAGCAGCTTTTTATCGGGACTAGCGTCCAATGAGCAGTTCTTC. Amino acid sequence: CASSFLSGLASNEQFF.

The chain employs TRBV19 and TRBJ1-4, with 8 positions matching TRBD1. The CDR3 has 17 amino acids. V lost 3 bases to trimming and J lost 2 bases; unmatched junction nucleotides: 8. CDR1 is LNHDA and CDR2 is SQIVND in the germline V gene (reference sequence). CDR3 sequence: CASSIRGRGSTNEKLFF. DNA for the CDR3: TGTGCCAGTAGTATCAGGGGGCGCGGATCTACTAATGAAAAACTGTTTTTT.

The rearrangement uses TRBV3-1 (or the pseudogene TRBV3-2) and TRBJ1-2; D remains unclear. Between the trimmed V and J ends, which lost 3 bases and 8 bases, there was a span of 13 bases. The germline gives CDR1 LGHDT, CDR2 YNNKEL (reference sequence). This CDR3 has 13 amino acids. CDR3 amino acids: CASSQGDESGYTF. CDR3 DNA sequence: TGTGCCAGCAGCCAGGGCGACGAAAGCGGCTACACCTTC.

This clone occurred once. The V and J genes are TRBV5-1 and TRBJ1-2; 12 nucleotides align to TRBD1. Unmatched junction bases numbered 12, after V lost 6 bases and J lost 9 bases. Per germline, CDR1 SGHRS and CDR2 YFSETQ. This CDR3 contains 15 residues. DNA of the CDR3: TGCGCCAGCACGGCCCCGGGACAGGGGGCCGGAAGCTACACCTTC. It is translated as CASTAPGQGAGSYTF.

The CDR3 nucleotides are TGTGCCAGCAGCTTCGACAGCTCCTACGAGCAGTACTTC. It is translated as CASSFDSSYEQYF. The genes are TRBV7-9 and TRBJ2-7; maybe TRBD1 (5 bases). Trimming took 3 bases from V and 0 from J, leaving 6 bases between them. Germline loops: CDR1 SEHNR, CDR2 FQNEAQ (reference sequence). The CDR3 has 13 amino acids.

This clone was detected once. The rearrangement joins TRBV5-6 to TRBJ2-7; possible D gene TRBD2, 6 bases. The V gene's germline CDR1 is SGHDT and CDR2 YYEEEE. V lost 1 base and J lost 3, with 8 bases in between. The CDR3 consists of 13 residues. DNA of the CDR3: TGTGCCAGCAGCTTGAACGGGGGCTACGAGCAGTACTTC. The encoded protein is CASSLNGGYEQYF. Using reference TRBV5-6 and TRBJ2-7 for the parts outside the CDR3, the full variable domain is DAGVTQSPTHLIKTRGQQVTLRCSPKSGHDTVSWYQQALGQGPQFIFQYYEEEERQRGNFPDRFSGHQFPNYSSELNVNALLLGDSALYLCASSLNGGYEQYFGPGTRLTVT.